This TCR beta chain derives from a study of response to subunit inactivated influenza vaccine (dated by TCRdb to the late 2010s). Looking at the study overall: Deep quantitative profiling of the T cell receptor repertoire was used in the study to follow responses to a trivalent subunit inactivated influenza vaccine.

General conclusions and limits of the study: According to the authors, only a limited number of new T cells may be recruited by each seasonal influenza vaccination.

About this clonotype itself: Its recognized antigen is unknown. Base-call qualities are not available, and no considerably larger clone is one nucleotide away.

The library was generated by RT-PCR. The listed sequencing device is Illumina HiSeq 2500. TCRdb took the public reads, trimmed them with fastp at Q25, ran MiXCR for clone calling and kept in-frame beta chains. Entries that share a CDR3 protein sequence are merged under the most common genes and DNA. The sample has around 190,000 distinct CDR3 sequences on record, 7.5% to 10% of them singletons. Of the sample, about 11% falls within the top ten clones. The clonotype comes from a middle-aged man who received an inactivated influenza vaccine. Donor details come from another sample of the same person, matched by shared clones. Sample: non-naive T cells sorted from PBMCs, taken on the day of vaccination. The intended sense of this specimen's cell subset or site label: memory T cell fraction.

CDR3 loop: CASILLGHSESYEQYF. The nucleotide sequence reads as follows: TGTGCCAGCATCCTACTAGGACACTCCGAATCCTACGAGCAGTACTTC. The rearrangement joined TRBV6-2 or TRBV6-3 to TRBJ2-7; the D gene may be TRBD1 or TRBD2, since each aligns over 5 bases. The CDR3 starts with the cysteine, ends with the phenylalanine, and has 16 residues. The DNA shown is the 48-base CDR3, in frame from base 1. The germline V gene provides CDR1 MNHEY and CDR2 SVGEGT. The V end loses 7 bases and the J end loses 1 base, and a stretch of 20 bases separates them.